The clone carrying this TCR beta chain was picked up a small number of times. Its antigen is currently unknown. TCRdb reprocessed the 5' RACE reads via MiXCR and lists one record per CDR3 protein. This sample has some 350,000 distinct CDR3 sequences, with more than 15% found just once. The data originate from a study of T-cell memory formation after mild COVID-19. General study points: Day 15 to 85 contracting clones showed balanced CD4/CD8; day 15 to 37 expanders favored CD4+.

The CDR3 has 14 residues. V lost 5 bases and J 6 bases, leaving 13 bases between the germline ends. Germline CDR1 SGHTA, CDR2 FQGTGA. The sequencing sample was made of PBMCs or a T cell subset sorted from them (not recorded which). This TCR was sampled from a man between 18 and 29 years old who had mild COVID-19 (a few samples of this study predate the infection). Cell type and time point are not known. This chain links TRBV7-3 with TRBJ2-2; D is possibly TRBD1 (6 bases). The DNA for the CDR3 is TGTGCCAGCAGCCCCAACAGGGTCCCCGGGGAGCTGTTTTTT. Its translation: CASSPNRVPGELFF.